The entry below gives a single T cell receptor beta chain sequence along with its context. Antigen: not known. The data stem from a study of siplizumab effects on memory and regulatory T cells. General study findings and limits: In the presence of siplizumab, alloreactive sequences traceable to unstimulated CD4+ memory cells were significantly reduced. Naive T cells appeared more varied than memory cells and looked like key alloresponse contributors. Mappable alloreactive CD4+ clones averaged approximately 69% Treg-derived with siplizumab versus 26.9% in controls.

The assay covered 95,000 to 100,000 TCR templates per sample. The table came from immunoSEQ multiplex PCR; TCRdb's copy has only in-frame clones and leaves some out. Here the sample spans around 97,000 clones, roughly 94% being singletons. This sequence originates from a human donor in good health. Sequenced material: non-Treg CD4+ T cells sorted from blood.

CDR3 sequence (DNA): TGTGCCAGCAGTGGACCTTACAATGAGCAGTTCTTC. This codes for CASSGPYNEQFF. The rearrangement links TRBV2 to TRBJ2-1; D uncertain. Trimming removed 4 bases from V and 4 bases from J, with 5 bases in between. The CDR3 loop spans 12 amino acids. The germline gives CDR1 SNHLY, CDR2 FYNNEI.